The entry below describes one T cell receptor (beta chain). The antigen remains unidentified. The sample is drawn from a study of cytomegalovirus exposure and HLA in healthy donors. Both 60 Vbeta primers and 13 Jbeta primers went into the PCR. TCRdb's copy holds only in-frame clones and misses some; the assay was immunoSEQ multiplex PCR. The table includes about 160,000 clones, around 79% detected once. V was clipped by 3 bases and J by 5 bases; unmatched bases: 2. Germline CDR1 is MDHEN and CDR2 is SYDVKM. The CDR3 consists of 13 residues. Study results and caveats: Reported findings show TCR beta sequences accurately forecast HLA-A and HLA-B alleles in most subjects.

The origin of this receptor is a human donor in good health. The sample comprised PBMCs. The chain recombines TRBV28 with TRBJ2-7, with TRBD2 matching 9 bases. This CDR3 reads CASSFSGSNEQYF. CDR3 nucleotide sequence: TGTGCCAGCAGTTTTAGCGGGAGTAACGAGCAGTACTTC.